This T cell receptor beta chain stems from a study of CD8+CD57+ T cells in acquired aplastic anemia. Study as a whole: CD4+ and CD8+ cells, once sorted, gave DNA averaging approximately 3.4 ug.

Germline values: CDR1 LNHDA, CDR2 SQIVND (reference sequence). The CDR3 runs 15 residues. With V trimmed by 6 bases and J by 5 bases, 12 bases remained unmatched. Genomic DNA was employed as the template in profiling TCR beta VDJ and CDR3. TCRdb itself ran the reads through MiXCR, one entry per CDR3 protein. Here the sample spans some 140,000 distinct CDR3 sequences, about 54% being singletons. Individuals selected for sequencing had exhibited CD8+CD57+ cell expansion on flow cytometry. None of the patients had been given any therapy when their blood was sampled. This receptor was identified in a human donor with aplastic anemia. The rearrangement links TRBV19 to TRBJ1-2; the match to TRBD1 covers 7 bases. Sequences were obtained from sorted CD4+, CD8+, or CD8+CD57+ T cells (not recorded which) from PBMCs. DNA of the CDR3: TGTGCCAGTAGCAATGACAGGGCTGCAGGGTATGGCTACACCTTC. Its translation is CASSNDRAAGYGYTF.